A single sample gave rise to the 28 T cell receptor beta chains below, sequenced in a study of T cell responses to AZD1222 COVID-19 vaccine. Data came from immunoSEQ multiplex PCR; TCRdb stores just in-frame clones and leaves some out. The top ten hold approximately 3.1% of the sample, which has 95,000 to 150,000 clones, 80% to 90% seen once. The sample was peripheral blood, taken on day 0 of AZD1222 vaccination. The receptors derive from an adult in good health.

The chain links TRBV6-1 to TRBJ2-2; tentatively, D is TRBD2 (7 bases). Per the germline V gene, CDR1 is MNHNS and CDR2 is SASEGT. CDR3 length: 15 amino acids. Trimming left V 2 bases short and J 7 bases short, with 14 bases between. CDR3 sequence reads: CASSEKGGGSGELFF. The CDR3 nucleotides read TGTGCCAGCAGTGAAAAGGGAGGGGGGAGCGGGGAGCTGTTTTTT.

This chain connects TRBV25-1 to TRBJ1-6, with D possibly TRBD1 on 5 matching bases. Germline CDR1 MGHDK, CDR2 SYGVNS. V was cut by 4 bases and J by 9 bases, with 16 bases left in between. The CDR3 covers 15 residues. CDR3 region: CASSAIRDGASPLHF. CDR3 coding DNA: TGTGCCAGCAGTGCAATCAGGGACGGGGCTTCACCCCTCCACTTT.

V is TRBV7-8 and J is TRBJ1-1; a weak D match, TRBD1 (6 bases). Trimming removed 3 bases at V and 0 bases at J, with 8 bases between. Germline lookup yields CDR1 SGHVS and CDR2 FQNEAQ. The CDR3 runs 14 residues. CDR3 in DNA: TGTGCCAGCAGCTTCGGACAGATGAACACTGAAGCTTTCTTT. Its protein product is CASSFGQMNTEAFF.

The CDR3 bases are TGTGCCAGCAGCTTATTCTTTCCGACTAGCGGGGGGCAACCAGGGGAGCTGTTTTTT. Translated, it gives CASSLFFPTSGGQPGELFF. The J gene is TRBJ2-2, the V gene TRBV7-3, with 13 bases fitting TRBD2. V shed 2 bases, J shed 8 bases, and the junction held 14 bases outside the gene matches. The CDR3 has 19 residues. CDR1 is SGHTA, CDR2 FQGTGA, per germline.

This clone was recorded once. In nucleotides, the CDR3 is TGTGCCAGCAGCTTAGCAAGCGGGGGTGAGCAGTTCTTC. It yields the protein CASSLASGGEQFF. V is TRBV7-9 and J is TRBJ2-1; 8 nucleotides line up with TRBD2. V dropped 0 bases and J dropped 9; count of bases not matched to a gene: 1. CDR1 and CDR2 from the germline V gene are SEHNR and FQNEAQ (reference sequence). The CDR3 contains 13 residues.

Concerning this clone: This sample also contains other DNA sequences that code for the same CDR3. This chain connects TRBV5-1 to TRBJ1-1, with a possible D match to TRBD1 (6 bases). The V gene's germline CDR1 is SGHRS and CDR2 YFSETQ. V was cut by 0 bases and J by 2 bases, with 8 bases left in between. CDR3 length: 14 residues. CDR3 DNA: TGCGCCAGCAGCTTGGACAGGGCAAACACTGAAGCTTTCTTT. This translates into CASSLDRANTEAFF.

This chain uses TRBV9 with TRBJ2-5; TRBD2 is a possible D gene (7 bases). Trimming left V 7 bases short and J 5 bases short, with 18 bases between. Germline V gives CDR1 SGDLS, CDR2 YYNGEE. This CDR3 contains 14 residues. CDR3 in amino acids: CASGGGGSAETQYF. CDR3 nucleotide sequence: TGTGCCAGCGGGGGCGGGGGCTCCGCTGAGACCCAGTACTTC.

The CDR3: CASSPDSNYGYTF. In nucleotides, the CDR3 is TGTGCCAGCAGCCCAGACAGTAACTATGGCTACACCTTC. The V call is TRBV7-9, the J call TRBJ1-2; possibly TRBD1 for D (5 bases). The CDR3 extends over 13 amino acids. Germline CDR1 reads SEHNR; CDR2 reads FQNEAQ (reference sequence). Trimming took off 5 bases at V and 1 base at J, with 8 bases between the two ends.

The chain joins TRBV6-4 to TRBJ2-1; the D call may be TRBD1 or TRBD2 (5 bases each). V lost 7 bases, J lost 7 bases, and 20 bases lay in between. CDR1 and CDR2 (germline): MRHNA, SNTAGT. This CDR3 spans 15 amino acids. The CDR3 DNA is TGTGCCAGCACCGTTACCGTGGTGGGGGAAAATGAGCAGTTCTTC. Its translation is CASTVTVVGENEQFF.

The chain recombines TRBV11-3 with TRBJ2-7; D gene unclear. The CDR3 extends over 14 amino acids. Germline V gene data show CDR1 as SGHNT and CDR2 as YENEEA. V lost 5 bases, J lost 2 bases, and 13 bases lay in between. The CDR3 bases are TGTGCCAGCAGCCCTCATGGGCAAACCTACGAGCAGTACTTC. Translation gives CASSPHGQTYEQYF.

The V and J genes are TRBV18 and TRBJ2-1; the match to TRBD1 covers 8 bases. Germline values: CDR1 KGHSH, CDR2 LQKENI. The CDR3 contains 15 residues. Losses at the gene ends were 3 bases for V and 7 bases for J; bases not matched to a gene: 8. The CDR3 loop reads CASSPKRQGRNEQFF. CDR3 DNA: TGTGCCAGCTCACCTAAAAGACAGGGGAGGAATGAGCAGTTCTTC.

The rearrangement links TRBV19 to TRBJ1-5; 8 positions agree with TRBD1. V was clipped by 4 bases and J by 4 bases; unmatched bases: 6. Per germline, CDR1 LNHDA and CDR2 SQIVND (reference sequence). CDR3 length: 15 residues. In DNA form, the CDR3 reads TGTGCCAGTAGTACGACCGGGACAGGTAATCAGCCCCAGCATTTT. It codes for CASSTTGTGNQPQHF.

The chain couples TRBV7-2 to TRBJ2-3; D is unclear. Germline loops: CDR1 SGHTA, CDR2 FQGNSA. V was shortened by 4 bases and J by 1 base, with 12 bases between the two germline ends. This CDR3 has 15 residues. The CDR3 protein is CASSSATPGTDTQYF. The CDR3 DNA sequence: TGTGCCAGCAGCTCAGCCACTCCCGGCACAGATACGCAGTATTTT.

This rearrangement joins TRBV6-4 to TRBJ1-1; D gene ambiguous. Trimming shortened V by 6 bases and J by 5 bases, and 13 bases separated the two germline ends. This CDR3 contains 13 residues. From germline, CDR1 is MRHNA and CDR2 SNTAGT. CDR3 sequence (DNA): TGTGCCAGCAGGGAGGGAATGGGGACTGAAGCTTTCTTT. This codes for CASREGMGTEAFF.

J is TRBJ2-3 and V is TRBV4-2, with a weak D call TRBD2 (6 bases). This CDR3 is 19 amino acids long. Germline loops: CDR1 LGHNA, CDR2 YNFKEQ. Trimming left V 0 bases short and J 1 base short, with 20 bases between. The CDR3 nucleotides read TGTGCCAGCAGCCAAGAGAGGCCAGGGACTCTACTCCGCACAGATACGCAGTATTTT. Protein sequence: CASSQERPGTLLRTDTQYF.

The gene calls are TRBV6-5 and TRBJ1-5; 7 bases are a match to TRBD1. V lost 8 bases and J lost 3; bases outside the gene matches: 4. CDR1 and CDR2 (germline): MNHEY, SVGAGI. The CDR3 sequence is 13 residues long. The CDR3 is CASHRGNNQPQHF. For the CDR3, the DNA is TGTGCCAGCCACAGGGGCAACAATCAGCCCCAGCATTTT.

This clone was detected once. This rearrangement joins TRBV24-1 to TRBJ2-7; D possibly corresponds to TRBD1 (5 bases). Per the germline V gene, CDR1 is KGHDR and CDR2 is SFDVKD. Trimming cost V 10 bases and J 6 bases, with 18 bases left between them. The CDR3 consists of 13 residues. CDR3 protein: CATADWGRAEQYF. The CDR3 region has the DNA TGTGCCACGGCTGATTGGGGCCGAGCCGAGCAGTACTTC.

The chain is built from TRBV6-2 or TRBV6-3 and TRBJ2-1, with TRBD1 matching over 8 bases. This CDR3 is 16 amino acids long. CDR1 and CDR2 (germline): MNHEY, SVGEGT. With V trimmed by 4 bases and J by 3 bases, 8 bases remained unmatched. The CDR3, as DNA: TGTGCCAGCAGTTCCCCCAGGGGGCTTTTCTACAATGAGCAGTTCTTC. Translating it yields CASSSPRGLFYNEQFF.

CDR3 in amino acids: CASSPHRTASYEQYF. For the CDR3, the DNA is TGTGCCAGCAGTCCCCATCGGACTGCCTCCTACGAGCAGTACTTC. The rearrangement uses TRBV28 and TRBJ2-7; D is perhaps TRBD2 (5 bases). Germline V gene sequence: CDR1 MDHEN, CDR2 SYDVKM. The germline V and J ends were trimmed by 5 bases and 0 bases, with 14 bases remaining between them. The CDR3 covers 15 residues.

The chain recombines TRBV19 with TRBJ1-1; weak D call: TRBD1 (5 bases). The CDR3 length is 12 residues. Trimming stripped 10 bases from V and 1 base from J, with 10 bases between. Germline-derived CDR1 and CDR2 are LNHDA and SQIVND (reference sequence). CDR3 residues: CATVTENTEAFF. In DNA form, the CDR3 reads TGTGCCACCGTGACAGAGAACACTGAAGCTTTCTTT.

This chain uses TRBV1 with TRBJ2-7. TRBV1 is reported as a pseudogene. The CDR3 runs to 14 residues. CDR3 bases: TGCACCAGCAGCCAAAGGCAGGGGAGGAACGAGCAGTACTTC. Its translation: CTSSQRQGRNEQYF.

This chain uses TRBV4-3 with TRBJ1-4; D is undetermined. Germline values: CDR1 LGHNA, CDR2 YSLEER. This CDR3 has 16 residues. Trimming took 4 bases from V and 5 from J, leaving 17 bases between them. The CDR3 sequence is CASSPESTTRNEKLFF. Written as DNA, the CDR3 is TGCGCCAGCAGCCCGGAATCTACGACAAGGAATGAAAAACTGTTTTTT.

This clone was counted a single time. This chain connects TRBV18 to TRBJ2-7; 7 nucleotides agree with TRBD1. This CDR3 has 12 amino acids. CDR1 is KGHSH, CDR2 LQKENI, per germline. V shed 9 bases and J 3 bases; nucleotides not matched to a gene: 5. For the CDR3, the DNA is TGTGCCAGTCGACAGGGCAGCTACGAGCAGTACTTC. It codes for CASRQGSYEQYF.

CDR3 sequence: CASTPMETSGSDTQYF. The CDR3 nucleotides are TGTGCCAGCACCCCAATGGAGACTAGCGGGTCAGATACGCAGTATTTT. V is TRBV28 and J is TRBJ2-3; TRBD2 matches at 10 bases. Germline values: CDR1 MDHEN, CDR2 SYDVKM. The junction had 11 bases not matched to a gene; V was cut back by 7 bases and J by 4 bases. The CDR3 covers 16 residues. Full variable domain (rest looked up from reference TRBV28 and TRBJ2-3): DVKVTQSSRYLVKRTGEKVFLECVQDMDHENMFWYRQDPGLGLRLIYFSYDVKMKEKGDIPEGYSVSREKKERFSLILESASTNQTSMYLCASTPMETSGSDTQYFGPGTRLTVL.

The V and J genes are TRBV6-5 and TRBJ1-4, with D unresolved. V was clipped by 5 bases and J by 7 bases, with 8 bases between them. The germline V gene encodes CDR1 MNHEY and CDR2 SVGAGI. CDR3 length: 12 amino acids. CDR3 in DNA: TGTGCCAGCAGTCACAGAGGTGAAAAACTGTTTTTT. The encoded protein is CASSHRGEKLFF.

The chain uses TRBV7-2 and TRBJ1-1; D remains ambiguous. This CDR3 region has 13 residues. CDR1 and CDR2 from the germline V gene are SGHTA and FQGNSA. V was clipped by 0 bases and J by 8 bases, with 10 bases between them. The CDR3 sequence is CASSLAEMSEAFF. The CDR3 DNA sequence: TGTGCCAGCAGCTTAGCGGAGATGAGCGAAGCTTTCTTT. Drawing the rest from reference TRBV7-2 and TRBJ1-1, the complete variable domain is GAGVSQSPSNKVTEKGKDVELRCDPISGHTALYWYRQSLGQGLEFLIYFQGNSAPDKSGLPSDRFSAERTGGSVSTLTIQRTQQEDSAVYLCASSLAEMSEAFFGQGTRLTVV.

V and J are TRBV28 and TRBJ1-2; 7 nucleotides agree with TRBD1. Germline CDR1 MDHEN, CDR2 SYDVKM. V lost 3 bases, J lost 5 bases, and 6 bases stayed unmatched. This CDR3 has 14 amino acids. The CDR3 loop reads CASSLSTGVYGYTF. The CDR3 DNA follows: TGTGCCAGCAGTTTGTCCACAGGGGTATATGGCTACACCTTC.

The V and J genes are TRBV19 and TRBJ1-2; D call uncertain. Trimming pared 7 bases from V and 6 bases from J, leaving 15 bases between. Germline loops: CDR1 LNHDA, CDR2 SQIVND (reference sequence). The CDR3 sequence is 13 residues long. The CDR3 nucleotides are TGTGCCAGTACCGAGAGGGTTCCCCATGGCTACACCTTC. It is translated as CASTERVPHGYTF.